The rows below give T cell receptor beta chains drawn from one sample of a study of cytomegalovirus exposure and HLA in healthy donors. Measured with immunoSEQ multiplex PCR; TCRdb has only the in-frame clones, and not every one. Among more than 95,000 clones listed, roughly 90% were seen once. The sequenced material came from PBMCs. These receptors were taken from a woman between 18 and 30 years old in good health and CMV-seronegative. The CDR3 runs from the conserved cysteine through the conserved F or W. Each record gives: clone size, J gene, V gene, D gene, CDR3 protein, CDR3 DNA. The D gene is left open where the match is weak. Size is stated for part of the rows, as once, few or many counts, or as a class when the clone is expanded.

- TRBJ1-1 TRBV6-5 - CASKDRTGNTEAFF TGTGCCAGCAAAGACCGAACAGGGAACACTGAAGCTTTCTTT
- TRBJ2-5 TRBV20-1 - CSANQETQYF TGCAGTGCCAACCAAGAGACCCAGTACTTC
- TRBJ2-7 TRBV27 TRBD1 CASGKWTGEQYF TGTGCCAGCGGAAAGTGGACAGGCGAGCAGTACTTC
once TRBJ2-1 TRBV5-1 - CASSLASYNEQFF TGCGCCAGCAGCTTGGCCAGCTACAATGAGCAGTTCTTC
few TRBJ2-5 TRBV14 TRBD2 CASSPEWASGLQETQYF TGTGCCAGCAGCCCTGAGTGGGCTAGCGGCCTCCAAGAGACCCAGTACTTC
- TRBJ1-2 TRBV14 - CASSPPGRDYYGYTF TGTGCCAGCAGCCCCCCGGGGAGGGACTACTATGGCTACACCTTC
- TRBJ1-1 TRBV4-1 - CASTRDSWRMNTEAFF TGCGCCAGCACCCGGGACTCATGGCGAATGAACACTGAAGCTTTCTTT
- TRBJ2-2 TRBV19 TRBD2 CASATTSGVRGELFF TGTGCCAGTGCCACCACTAGCGGGGTGCGGGGGGAGCTGTTTTTT
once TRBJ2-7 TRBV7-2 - CASSTPSSRGGVSYEQYF TGTGCCAGCAGCACACCTAGCTCGAGAGGGGGAGTCTCCTACGAGCAGTACTTC
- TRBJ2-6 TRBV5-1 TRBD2 CASSFRTSGASGANVLTF TGCGCCAGCAGCTTTCGGACTAGCGGGGCCTCTGGGGCCAACGTCCTGACTTTC
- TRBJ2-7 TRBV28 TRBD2 CASSQRTGTSSYEQYF TGTGCCAGCAGCCAACGAACCGGGACTAGTTCCTACGAGCAGTACTTC
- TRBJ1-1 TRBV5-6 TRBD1 CASSSSPRMTGHTEAFF TGTGCCAGCAGCTCCTCGCCCCGAATGACAGGGCACACTGAAGCTTTCTTT
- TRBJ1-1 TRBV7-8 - CASSSGAFREAFF TGTGCCAGCAGCTCAGGGGCCTTTCGTGAAGCTTTCTTT
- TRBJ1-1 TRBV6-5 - CASSYSRPRRTEAFF TGTGCCAGCAGTTACTCGAGGCCGAGACGCACTGAAGCTTTCTTT
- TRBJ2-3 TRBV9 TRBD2 CASSVEGTSGRLTDTQYF TGTGCCAGCAGCGTAGAAGGGACTAGCGGGAGACTCACAGATACGCAGTATTTT
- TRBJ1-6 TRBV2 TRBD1 CASTGQGRGSPLHF TGTGCCAGCACCGGACAGGGACGCGGTTCACCCCTCCACTTT
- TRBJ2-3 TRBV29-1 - CSVGLGTDTQYF TGCAGCGTTGGTCTCGGCACAGATACGCAGTATTTT
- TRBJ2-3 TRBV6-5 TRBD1 CASSYSGQGMDTQYF TGTGCCAGCAGTTACTCTGGACAGGGAATGGATACGCAGTATTTT
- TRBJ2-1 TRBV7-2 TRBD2 CASRNPLAGNYNEQFF TGTGCCAGCAGAAACCCACTAGCGGGGAACTACAATGAGCAGTTCTTC
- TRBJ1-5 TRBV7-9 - CASSLAGASNQPQHF TGTGCCAGCAGCTTGGCGGGAGCGAGCAATCAGCCCCAGCATTTT
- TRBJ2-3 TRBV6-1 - CASSEAGGRTQYF TGTGCCAGCAGTGAAGCGGGGGGACGGACGCAGTATTTT
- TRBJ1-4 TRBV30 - CACGDSVNEKLFF TGTGCCTGTGGCGACAGTGTTAATGAAAAACTGTTTTTT
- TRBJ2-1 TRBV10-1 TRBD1 CASSRGTGGAGRNEQFF TGCGCCAGCAGTCGGGGGACAGGGGGCGCCGGGCGCAATGAGCAGTTCTTC
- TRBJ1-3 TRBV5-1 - CASSPGEASGNTIYF TGCGCCAGCAGCCCCGGGGAAGCCTCTGGAAACACCATATATTTT
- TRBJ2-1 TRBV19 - CASNPTLSSYNEQFF TGTGCCAGTAATCCCACTTTGAGCTCCTACAATGAGCAGTTCTTC
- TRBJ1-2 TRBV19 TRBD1 CASSVNYRGPDYGYTF TGTGCCAGTAGTGTGAACTACAGGGGGCCGGACTATGGCTACACCTTC
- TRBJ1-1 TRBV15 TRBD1 CATSPRPGTGGIEAFF TGTGCCACCAGCCCGAGACCTGGGACAGGGGGCATAGAAGCTTTCTTT
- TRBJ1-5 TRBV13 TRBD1 CASSAGQHNQPQHF TGTGCCAGCAGCGCGGGACAGCATAATCAGCCCCAGCATTTT
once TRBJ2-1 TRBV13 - CASSRGQVNEQFF TGTGCCAGCAGCCGAGGGCAAGTTAATGAGCAGTTCTTC
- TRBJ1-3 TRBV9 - CASSASRTGDRKGNTIYF TGTGCCAGCAGCGCCTCCCGTACGGGAGACAGAAAAGGAAACACCATATATTTT
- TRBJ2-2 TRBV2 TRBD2 CASRELAGVTGELFF TGTGCCAGCAGAGAACTAGCGGGGGTGACCGGGGAGCTGTTTTTT
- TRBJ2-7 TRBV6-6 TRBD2 CASTLSGGFTYEQYF TGTGCCAGCACTCTAAGCGGGGGCTTTACCTACGAGCAGTACTTC
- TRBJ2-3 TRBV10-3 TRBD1 CASDSVGNRGSDTQYF TGTGCCTCCGACAGTGTGGGAAACAGGGGTTCAGATACGCAGTATTTT
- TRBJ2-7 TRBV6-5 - CATRSAYEQYF TGTGCCACCCGGTCCGCCTACGAGCAGTACTTC
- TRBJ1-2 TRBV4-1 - CASSHPVGDPGSGYTF TGCGCCAGCAGCCACCCCGTGGGAGACCCCGGGTCTGGCTACACCTTC
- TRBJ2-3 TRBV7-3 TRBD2 CASSLAGRDGDTQYF TGTGCCAGCAGTCTAGCGGGAAGAGATGGAGATACGCAGTATTTT
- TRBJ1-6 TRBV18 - CASSPPGHINSPLHF TGTGCCAGCTCACCACCGGGACACATTAATTCACCCCTCCACTTT
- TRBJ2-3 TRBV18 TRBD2 CASSPLSGGTDTQYF TGTGCCAGCTCACCCCTAAGCGGGGGCACAGATACGCAGTATTTT
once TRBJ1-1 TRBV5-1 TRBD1 CASSPAGQGAREAFF TGCGCCAGCAGCCCAGCAGGACAGGGTGCCCGAGAAGCTTTCTTT
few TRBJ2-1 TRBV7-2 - CASGPRGYNEQFF TGTGCCAGCGGCCCGCGGGGCTACAATGAGCAGTTCTTC
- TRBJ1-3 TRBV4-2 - CASSRTDSSGNTIYF TGTGCCAGCAGCCGAACGGACAGCTCTGGAAACACCATATATTTT
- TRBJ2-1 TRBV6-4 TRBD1 CANGSGGAQNNEQFF TGTGCCAACGGGTCAGGGGGAGCTCAGAACAATGAGCAGTTCTTC
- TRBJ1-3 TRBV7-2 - CASRSQGTHGNTIYF TGTGCCAGCAGGTCTCAGGGGACCCACGGAAACACCATATATTTT